The 11 T cell receptor beta chains reported below all come from one sample, sequenced in a study of shared clonotypes between healthy human individuals. This table comes from immunoSEQ multiplex PCR, and its TCRdb copy is limited to in-frame clones, with some not included. Here the sample spans about 2 million clones, 95% being singletons. Material for sequencing was naive CD4+ T cells sorted from blood. Subset: CD45RA+ positively selected. These receptors were obtained from a man aged 18 to 30 in good health.

The rearrangement links TRBV28 to TRBJ1-2; D may be TRBD1 (5 bases). V was clipped by 6 bases and J by 7 bases, with 18 bases between them. Germline V gene lookup returns CDR1 MDHEN and CDR2 SYDVKM. This CDR3 has 14 amino acids. The CDR3 DNA follows: TGTGCCAGCAGCATCGGCGGGGGTGCCGGTGGCTACACCTTC. It yields the protein CASSIGGGAGGYTF.

The chain couples TRBV10-1 to TRBJ2-5, with D maybe TRBD2 (6 bases). The CDR3 sequence is 17 residues long. Germline V CDR1 and CDR2: WNHNN, SYGVQD (reference sequence). Trimming removed 0 bases from V and 4 bases from J, with 18 bases in between. CDR3 protein: CASSESRIWGDRETQYF. The DNA for the CDR3 is TGCGCCAGCAGTGAGTCGCGGATCTGGGGGGACCGAGAGACCCAGTACTTC.

The rearrangement uses TRBV10-2 and TRBJ1-2; TRBD1 aligns across 8 bases. CDR1 and CDR2 from the germline V gene are WSHSY and SAAADI. The CDR3 contains 13 residues. Trimming took 7 bases from V and 9 from J; bases not matched to a gene: 10. The DNA of the CDR3 is TGCGCCAGCACTTGGGCCAGGGGGCAGAGCTACACCTTC. It specifies CASTWARGQSYTF.

About this clone itself: Other nucleotide sequences in the sample specify the same CDR3. This chain links TRBV5-1 with TRBJ1-5; 7 bases fit TRBD1. J was trimmed by 2 bases and V by 4 bases; bases with no gene match: 3. This CDR3 has 14 residues. Germline values: CDR1 SGHRS, CDR2 YFSETQ. The CDR3 DNA sequence: TGCGCCAGCAGCGCCGGGACAGGCAATCAGCCCCAGCATTTT. Translated, it gives CASSAGTGNQPQHF.

To note about this clone: Other DNA sequences in the sample encode the same CDR3. This rearrangement joins TRBV7-2 to TRBJ2-7; the match to TRBD2 covers 9 bases. The CDR3 runs to 14 residues. After removal of 3 bases from V and 2 bases from J, the junction contained 2 bases not matched to a gene. Germline values: CDR1 SGHTA, CDR2 FQGNSA. CDR3 bases: TGTGCCAGCAGCTTGGCGGGGGGGACCTACGAGCAGTACTTC. Encoded protein: CASSLAGGTYEQYF. Full variable domain (outside the CDR3, taken from reference TRBV7-2 and TRBJ2-7): GAGVSQSPSNKVTEKGKDVELRCDPISGHTALYWYRQSLGQGLEFLIYFQGNSAPDKSGLPSDRFSAERTGGSVSTLTIQRTQQEDSAVYLCASSLAGGTYEQYFGPGTRLTVT.

The chain employs TRBV30 and TRBJ2-7; 7 bases are shared with TRBD1. The CDR3 loop spans 13 amino acids. In germline, CDR1 is GTSNPN, CDR2 SVGIG (reference sequence). J was trimmed by 3 bases and V by 8 bases; bases with no gene match: 10. The CDR3 region has the DNA TGTGCCCTCATGGCGACAGGGCACTACGAGCAGTACTTC. This sequence encodes CALMATGHYEQYF. Looking up the rest from reference TRBV30 and TRBJ2-7 gives the full variable domain: SQTIHQWPATLVQPVGSPLSLECTVEGTSNPNLYWYRQAAGRGLQLLFYSVGIGQISSEVPQNLSASRPQDRQFILSSKKLLLSDSGFYLCALMATGHYEQYFGPGTRLTVT.

The chain has TRBV7-9 and TRBJ1-1, with D perhaps TRBD1 (5 bases). V lost 0 bases to trimming and J lost 8 bases, with 13 bases between them. This CDR3 has 14 amino acids. Per the germline V gene, CDR1 is SEHNR and CDR2 is FQNEAQ (reference sequence). CDR3 nucleotides: TGTGCCAGCAGCTTAGCGGGGAGGGCAGGGGAAGCTTTCTTT. Its translation: CASSLAGRAGEAFF.

The J gene is TRBJ1-3, the V gene TRBV9; the D is unclear. The germline gives CDR1 SGDLS, CDR2 YYNGEE. Between the trimmed V and J ends, which lost 0 bases and 0 bases, there was a span of 7 bases. This CDR3 is 15 amino acids long. In DNA, the CDR3 is TGTGCCAGCAGCGTAGGGGGTGTCTCTGGAAACACCATATATTTT. This gives the protein CASSVGGVSGNTIYF.

Written as DNA, the CDR3 is TGTGCCAGCAGTTTATACGCAAGTAACTATGGCTACACCTTC. Amino acids: CASSLYASNYGYTF. This sequence joins TRBV28 and TRBJ1-2; D is undetermined. V was pared by 1 base and J by 1 base, with 7 bases between. Per the germline V gene, CDR1 is MDHEN and CDR2 is SYDVKM. The CDR3 is 14 residues long.

The chain has TRBV9 and TRBJ2-3, with 9 bases aligning to TRBD2. The CDR3 has 18 amino acids. Germline V lookup: CDR1 SGDLS, CDR2 YYNGEE. The J segment lost 2 bases and the V segment lost 0 bases, leaving 10 bases of the junction unmatched. As DNA, the CDR3 is TGTGCCAGCAGCGTAGGTGGGGCTAGCGGGGTGCCCACAGATACGCAGTATTTT. Protein: CASSVGGASGVPTDTQYF.

The chain is built from TRBV27 and TRBJ2-1; TRBD1 or TRBD2 may be the D gene (6 bases each). The CDR3 length is 15 residues. Germline values: CDR1 MNHEY, CDR2 SMNVEV (reference sequence). The ends were cut back, 6 bases at V and 7 bases at J, with 19 bases in the middle. CDR3 sequence: CASSPLGGRLNEQFF. CDR3 coding DNA: TGTGCCAGCAGCCCTCTGGGGGGCCGTTTGAATGAGCAGTTCTTC.